Listed here are 21 T cell receptor beta chains from one sample, sequenced in a study of CD8 T cells in ankylosing spondylitis. One entry per CDR3 protein, called by TCRdb with MiXCR from the 5' RACE reads. The table has about 400,000 distinct CDR3 sequences, 20% seen once. Sequences were obtained from blood, either unsorted or a sorted T cell fraction (not recorded which). Source of these receptors: a male donor with ankylosing spondylitis or in good health (not recorded which).

This clonotype occurred many times. The chain carries TRBV4-1 and TRBJ2-7, with 9 bases fitting TRBD2. The germline gives CDR1 MGHRA, CDR2 YSYEKL. The CDR3 spans 17 residues. With 0 bases clipped from V and 1 base from J, the junction kept 7 bases outside the gene matches. The CDR3 spells CASSQDRGSGGSYEQYF. The DNA of the CDR3 is TGCGCCAGCAGCCAAGATCGGGGTAGCGGGGGATCCTACGAGCAGTACTTC.

The DNA for the CDR3 is TGTGCCAGCAGTTTAGTACGGGGAGAGCAGTACTTC. Protein product: CASSLVRGEQYF. V and J are TRBV12-3 or TRBV12-4 and TRBJ2-7, with D possibly matching TRBD2 (5 bases). Between the trimmed V and J ends, which lost 1 base and 7 bases, there was a span of 8 bases. This CDR3 comprises 12 residues.

The V call is TRBV9, the J call TRBJ2-7; D remains unclear. CDR3 length equals 14 residues. With 0 bases removed from V and 4 bases from J, the gap between germline ends came to 11 bases. Germline assignment: CDR1 SGDLS and CDR2 YYNGEE. The DNA for the CDR3 is TGTGCCAGCAGCGTAGCCCCGGGCGATTACGAGCAGTACTTC. Protein product: CASSVAPGDYEQYF.

The chain recombines TRBV12-3 or TRBV12-4 with TRBJ2-3, with 7 bases identical to TRBD1. The ends lost 6 bases at V and 5 bases at J; junction bases unmatched: 11. The CDR3 loop spans 15 amino acids. The CDR3 loop reads CASSPAEGGEDTQYF. The CDR3 coding sequence is TGTGCCAGCAGCCCCGCGGAAGGGGGCGAAGATACGCAGTATTTT.

This clonotype was counted only a few times. This chain joins TRBV27 and TRBJ1-1, with 7 bases identical to TRBD1. The junction had 7 bases not matched to a gene; V was cut back by 3 bases and J by 3 bases. The CDR3 consists of 15 residues. Germline V gene data show CDR1 as MNHEY and CDR2 as SMNVEV (reference sequence). The CDR3 nucleotides read TGTGCCAGCAGTTTGGGGACAGCTTGGGACACTGAAGCTTTCTTT. Translating it yields CASSLGTAWDTEAFF.

This clonotype turned up a few times. The rearrangement uses TRBV7-9 and TRBJ2-7, with unresolved D. The CDR3 has 14 residues. V was shortened by 6 bases and J by 4 bases, with 16 bases between the two germline ends. Looked up from germline, CDR1 is SEHNR and CDR2 is FQNEAQ (reference sequence). In DNA, the CDR3 is TGTGCCAGCAGGGATTGGGCCGGCGGATACGAGCAGTACTTC. Translated, it gives CASRDWAGGYEQYF.

This clonotype occurred a few times. This chain links TRBV7-7 with TRBJ2-5, with a possible D match to TRBD2 (6 bases). The CDR3 totals 15 residues. V was trimmed by 2 bases and J by 3 bases, leaving 13 bases between them. Looked up from germline, CDR1 is SSHAT and CDR2 is FNYEAQ (reference sequence). The CDR3 nucleotides read TGTGCCAGCAGCTTACTCCTAGCGAGCGAAGAGACCCAGTACTTC. Its translation is CASSLLLASEETQYF.

Concerning this clonotype itself: Relative to the germline gene, one junction end is altered; a read error may explain this. This chain uses TRBV29-1 with TRBJ1-2; D not certain. The germline V gene has CDR1 SQVTM and CDR2 ANQGSEA. This CDR3 comprises 11 residues. The CDR3 region is CSAEAHHGHTF. In DNA, the CDR3 is TGCAGCGCTGAGGCCCACCATGGCCACACCTTC.

This clonotype was counted only a few times. J is TRBJ2-1 and V is TRBV12-3 or TRBV12-4; a weak D match, TRBD2 (6 bases). Between the trimmed V and J ends, which lost 5 bases and 10 bases, there was a span of 9 bases. The CDR3 contains 11 residues. The CDR3 reads CASSTSKEQFF. The CDR3 DNA sequence: TGTGCCAGCAGTACTAGCAAGGAGCAGTTCTTC.

This clonotype occurred a few times. The chain couples TRBV28 to TRBJ2-2; D is unresolved. V was cut by 3 bases and J by 7 bases, with 9 bases left in between. CDR1 and CDR2 (germline): MDHEN, SYDVKM. This CDR3 contains 13 residues. This chain's CDR3 is CASSFRAGGELFF. DNA for the CDR3: TGTGCCAGCAGTTTCCGGGCCGGCGGGGAGCTGTTTTTT.

The table lists this clonotype with a few counts. The chain couples TRBV7-3 to TRBJ2-1, with no clear D. CDR1 is SGHTA and CDR2 is FQGTGA in the germline V gene. Trimming took 5 bases from V and 2 from J, leaving 10 bases between them. The CDR3 is 14 amino acids. CDR3 coding DNA: TGTGCCAGCAGCCAACCTGGCACCTACAATGAGCAGTTCTTC. The encoded protein is CASSQPGTYNEQFF. Together with reference TRBV7-3 and TRBJ2-1, the CDR3 gives the full variable domain: GAGVSQTPSNKVTEKGKYVELRCDPISGHTALYWYRQSLGQGPEFLIYFQGTGAADDSGLPNDRFFAVRPEGSVSTLKIQRTERGDSAVYLCASSQPGTYNEQFFGPGTRLTVL.

The J gene is TRBJ1-5, the V gene TRBV27; D is undetermined. The CDR3 contains 14 residues. Germline V lookup: CDR1 MNHEY, CDR2 SMNVEV (reference sequence). V shed 5 bases and J shed 0 bases, with 8 bases lying between them. The CDR3 reads CASSPRFSNQPQHF. The CDR3 DNA is TGTGCCAGCAGTCCCCGATTTAGCAATCAGCCCCAGCATTTT.

V usage is TRBV11-2 and J usage is TRBJ2-1; D could derive from TRBD1 or TRBD2 (6 bases each). V lost 5 bases to trimming and J lost 6 bases, with 26 bases between them. Germline CDR1 reads SGHAT; CDR2 reads FQNNGV. The CDR3 loop spans 18 amino acids. CDR3 nucleotides: TGTGCCAGCAGCCGCGCCTCGGGGGCGGTCCAATACGGCAATGAGCAGTTCTTC. Amino acid sequence: CASSRASGAVQYGNEQFF.

This clonotype was observed a few times. The chain uses TRBV7-3 and TRBJ2-1, with D unclear. The CDR3 covers 15 residues. Trimming shortened V by 5 bases and J by 0 bases, and 11 bases separated the two germline ends. Germline CDR1 and CDR2: SGHTA and FQGTGA. DNA of the CDR3: TGTGCCAGCAGCCACTGGGGTGACTCCTACAATGAGCAGTTCTTC. It translates to CASSHWGDSYNEQFF.

This clonotype turned up a few times. This chain uses TRBV18 with TRBJ2-7; D is unresolved. Germline V gene sequence: CDR1 KGHSH, CDR2 LQKENI. V gave up 2 bases and J gave up 2 bases, with 10 bases separating them. The CDR3 is 14 amino acids. The CDR3 sequence is CASSPGRATYEQYF. The DNA of the CDR3 is TGTGCCAGCTCACCAGGCAGAGCTACCTACGAGCAGTACTTC. The full variable domain, in which reference TRBV18 and TRBJ2-7 provide the parts outside the CDR3, is NAGVMQNPRHLVRRRGQEARLRCSPMKGHSHVYWYRQLPEEGLKFMVYLQKENIIDESGMPKERFSAEFPKEGPSILRIQQVVRGDSAAYFCASSPGRATYEQYFGPGTRLTVT.

This rearrangement joins TRBV29-1 to TRBJ2-1, with D perhaps TRBD1 (5 bases). Germline CDR1 is SQVTM and CDR2 is ANQGSEA. Trimming removed 5 bases from V and 7 bases from J, with 12 bases in between. The CDR3 extends over 12 amino acids. The DNA for the CDR3 is TGCAGCGTTTTAATGTCAGGGAATGAGCAGTTCTTC. Its protein product is CSVLMSGNEQFF.

This clonotype was seen a few times. J is TRBJ2-3 and V is TRBV25-1, with TRBD2 identical over 7 bases. There are 15 residues in the CDR3. Germline loops: CDR1 MGHDK, CDR2 SYGVNS. The J segment lost 2 bases and the V segment lost 1 base, leaving 3 bases of the junction unmatched. The CDR3, as DNA: TGTGCCAGCAGTGAATCCCTAGCGGCCACAGATACGCAGTATTTT. It yields the protein CASSESLAATDTQYF.

This chain links TRBV29-1 with TRBJ1-2, with 12 bases fitting TRBD1. Trimming cost V 6 bases and J 8 bases; bases outside gene matches: 7. This CDR3 contains 13 residues. The germline V gene encodes CDR1 SQVTM and CDR2 ANQGSEA. Here the CDR3 reads CSVPGQGAKGYTF. The CDR3, as DNA: TGCAGCGTCCCGGGACAGGGGGCAAAAGGCTACACCTTC.

This sequence joins TRBV28 and TRBJ2-1; possibly TRBD2 for D (5 bases). Germline values: CDR1 MDHEN, CDR2 SYDVKM. V shed 3 bases and J shed 5 bases, with 14 bases lying between them. CDR3 length equals 15 residues. CDR3 nucleotide sequence: TGTGCCAGCAGTTTCTCAGCTAGCAGTCACAATGAGCAGTTCTTC. Its translation is CASSFSASSHNEQFF.

V usage is TRBV13 and J usage is TRBJ2-1, with TRBD2 matching 13 bases. The CDR3 extends over 18 amino acids. The V segment lost 5 bases and the J segment 6 bases; nucleotides outside the gene matches: 13. Germline CDR1 PRHDT, CDR2 FYEKMQ (reference sequence). The CDR3 nucleotides read TGTGCCAGCAGCCCTCTCGCCGTCACTAGCGGGGGGGCCAATGAGCAGTTCTTC. Encoded protein: CASSPLAVTSGGANEQFF.

The genes are TRBV12-3 or TRBV12-4 and TRBJ2-1; TRBD2 matches at 8 bases. This CDR3 region has 16 residues. The junction had 12 bases not matched to a gene; V was cut back by 3 bases and J by 8 bases. The CDR3 sequence: CASSFGGRGALDEQFF. CDR3 DNA: TGTGCCAGCAGTTTTGGGGGGCGGGGGGCCTTAGATGAGCAGTTCTTC.